This record concerns one TCR beta chain sequence. What it binds is not known. V was cut by 4 bases and J by 3 bases, with 9 bases left in between. Germline CDR1 reads MDHEN; CDR2 reads SYDVKM. This CDR3 is 13 amino acids long. The sample belongs to a study of glioma-infiltrating T cells. Study in general: Samples included WHO grade II oligodendrogliomas or astrocytomas and initial-diagnosis grade IV glioblastomas. Roughly 990,000 peripheral T cells were targeted at about 4- to 10-fold coverage.

The iRepertoire nested amplicon-rescue multiplex PCR amplified TCR alpha and beta CDR3s from RNA. TCRdb fed the multiplex PCR reads into MiXCR, producing one record per CDR3 protein. The data contain a few hundred thousand distinct CDR3 sequences, 41% of them singletons. Study conclusions and caveats: Above-expected tissue-blood divergence occurred in all gliomas, most in low-grade ones.

The genes are TRBV28 and TRBJ1-2; D is perhaps TRBD1 (6 bases). The source material was glioma tissue, nonneoplastic brain tissue, or PBMCs (not recorded which). The receptor's source is a human donor with low-grade glioma or glioblastoma, undergoing nonglioma brain surgery, or in good health (not recorded which). In DNA, the CDR3 is TGTGCCAGCAGTTCAGGGGAACACTATGGCTACACCTTC. Translated: CASSSGEHYGYTF.